The 3 T cell receptor beta chains below come from one sample, sequenced in a study of CD8 T cells in ankylosing spondylitis. TCRdb processed the 5' RACE reads anew with MiXCR; each CDR3 protein has one entry. The sample records about 350,000 distinct CDR3 sequences, 20% being singletons. The sample comprised blood, either unsorted or a sorted T cell fraction (not recorded which). These receptors all stem from a male donor with ankylosing spondylitis or in good health (not recorded which).

The J gene is TRBJ2-1, the V gene TRBV12-3 or TRBV12-4; D not resolved. The CDR3 is 13 residues long. The germline V and J ends were trimmed by 8 bases and 6 bases, with 14 bases remaining between them. The CDR3 DNA is TGTGCCAGCGGGCCTCGGGTTGGCAATGAGCAGTTCTTC. Its translation is CASGPRVGNEQFF.

The V call is TRBV10-3, the J call TRBJ2-7; D gene ambiguous. This CDR3 spans 12 amino acids. Trimming removed 0 bases from V and 5 bases from J, with 5 bases in between. Looked up from germline, CDR1 is ENHRY and CDR2 is SYGVKD. The CDR3 here is CAISESGNEQYF. For the CDR3, the DNA is TGTGCCATCAGTGAGTCGGGGAACGAGCAGTACTTC.

This clonotype has a handful of counts. This sequence joins TRBV4-1 and TRBJ2-5; 9 nucleotides agree with TRBD1. The junction had 8 bases not matched to a gene; V was cut back by 2 bases and J by 4 bases. CDR3 size: 16 residues. The germline V gene encodes CDR1 MGHRA and CDR2 YSYEKL. CDR3 loop: CASSQLYRGRGETQYF. CDR3 bases: TGCGCCAGCAGCCAACTATACAGGGGGCGCGGAGAGACCCAGTACTTC.